The clone carrying this T cell receptor (beta chain) has ten or more counts. The target antigen is unknown. This specimen belongs to a study of Graves' ophthalmopathy and Graves' hyperthyroidism. Whole-study findings and limits: At 65% to 71% sensitivity and 72.22% specificity, the model predicted progression of the ophthalmopathy.

People with hyperthyroidism were aged 18 to 65 and newly diagnosed, under 2 months' duration. The authors amplified TCR beta CDR3 regions, and they did so from RNA transcripts for repertoire sequencing. An opening RT-PCR round employed HTBI primers and preceded a second-round multiplex PCR. Each CDR3 protein gets one entry after TCRdb re-called the multiplex PCR reads with MiXCR. Of just over 600,000 distinct CDR3 sequences listed, around a fifth were seen once; the top ten hold roughly 6.9%. The clonotype comes from a woman aged 18 to 35 with stable Graves' hyperthyroidism. Some clones in this sample may be carry-over from other donors' samples. The specimen was peripheral blood.

DNA of the CDR3: TGTGCCAGCAGCACGGGACTAGCGGGGATAGAGACCCAGTACTTC. Its protein is CASSTGLAGIETQYF. V usage is TRBV7-9 and J usage is TRBJ2-5, with 13 bases aligning to TRBD2. Unmatched junction bases numbered 4, after V lost 5 bases and J lost 4 bases. The germline CDR1 and CDR2 sequences are SEHNR and FQNEAQ (reference sequence). The CDR3 has 15 residues.